This passage covers 2 T cell receptor beta chains from one sample sequenced in a study of T-cell reconstitution after alpha-beta-depleted transplantation in children. This sample's TCRbeta library carried unique molecular identifier barcodes. TCRdb recomputed calls from the PCR reads with MiXCR, one row per CDR3 protein. This table has approximately 93,000 distinct CDR3 sequences, 7% to 10% appearing once. The sample was PBMCs from the stem cell graft donor, taken from the stem cell graft. The receptors were sampled from a human donor who donated a stem cell graft to a child with congenital amegakaryocytic thrombocytopenia.

This clonotype was seen ten or more times. The chain has TRBV15 and TRBJ1-6, with D unclear. This CDR3 has 13 amino acids. CDR1 is LNHNV and CDR2 is YYDKDF in the germline V gene (reference sequence). Trimming took off 5 bases at V and 1 base at J, with 3 bases between the two ends. CDR3 coding DNA: TGTGCCACCAGCGATTCCTATAATTCACCCCTCCACTTT. Translated: CATSDSYNSPLHF.

The J gene is TRBJ1-1, the V gene TRBV18, with D possibly matching TRBD1 (5 bases). V was clipped by 3 bases and J by 2 bases, with 13 bases between them. There are 15 residues in the CDR3. Per the germline V gene, CDR1 is KGHSH and CDR2 is LQKENI. The CDR3 coding sequence is TGTGCCAGCTCACCTCAGGGTAGCGGTAACACTGAAGCTTTCTTT. It translates to CASSPQGSGNTEAFF.